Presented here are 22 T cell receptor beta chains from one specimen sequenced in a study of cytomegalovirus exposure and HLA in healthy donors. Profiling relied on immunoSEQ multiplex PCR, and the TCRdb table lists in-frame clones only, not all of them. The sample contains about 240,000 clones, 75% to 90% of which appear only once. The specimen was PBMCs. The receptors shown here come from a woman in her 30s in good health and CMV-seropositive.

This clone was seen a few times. The CDR3 spells CASSYQGAKEKLFF. The CDR3 nucleotides are TGTGCCAGCAGTTACCAGGGGGCAAAAGAAAAACTGTTTTTT. The rearrangement uses TRBV27 and TRBJ1-4; 8 positions agree with TRBD1. V shed 4 bases, J shed 8 bases, and the junction held 6 bases outside the gene matches. The CDR3 consists of 14 residues. Germline values: CDR1 MNHEY, CDR2 SMNVEV (reference sequence).

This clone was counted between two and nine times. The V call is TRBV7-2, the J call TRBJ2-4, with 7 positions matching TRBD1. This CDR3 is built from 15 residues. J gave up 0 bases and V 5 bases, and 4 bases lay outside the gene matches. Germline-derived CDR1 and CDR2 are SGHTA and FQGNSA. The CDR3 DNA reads TGTGCCAGCAGCGCCACAGGGGTAGCCAAAAACATTCAGTACTTC. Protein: CASSATGVAKNIQYF.

The CDR3 DNA follows: TGCAGCGTTTGGCTGGCTAGCGGGAGTCAAGAGACCCAGTACTTC. It is translated as CSVWLASGSQETQYF. The gene calls are TRBV29-1 and TRBJ2-5; 10 bases fit TRBD2. CDR3 length: 15 amino acids. V was clipped by 5 bases and J by 2 bases; unmatched bases: 8. Germline V lookup: CDR1 SQVTM, CDR2 ANQGSEA. Combining the CDR3 with reference TRBV29-1 and TRBJ2-5 gives the whole variable domain SAVISQKPSRDICQRGTSLTIQCQVDSQVTMMFWYRQQPGQSLTLIATANQGSEATYESGFVIDKFPISRPNLTFSTLTVSNMSPEDSSIYLCSVWLASGSQETQYFGPGTRLLVL.

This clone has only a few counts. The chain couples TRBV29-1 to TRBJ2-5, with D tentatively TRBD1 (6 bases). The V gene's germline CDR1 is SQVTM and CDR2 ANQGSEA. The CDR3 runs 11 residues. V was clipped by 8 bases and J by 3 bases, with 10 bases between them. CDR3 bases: TGCAGCACCTGGACAGAAGAGACCCAGTACTTC. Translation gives CSTWTEETQYF.

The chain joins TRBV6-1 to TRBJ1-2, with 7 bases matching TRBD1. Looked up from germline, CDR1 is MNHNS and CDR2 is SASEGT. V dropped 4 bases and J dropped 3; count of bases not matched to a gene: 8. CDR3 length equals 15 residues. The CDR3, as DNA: TGTGCCAGCAGTGGACGACAGGGAGGAGACTATGGCTACACCTTC. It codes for CASSGRQGGDYGYTF.

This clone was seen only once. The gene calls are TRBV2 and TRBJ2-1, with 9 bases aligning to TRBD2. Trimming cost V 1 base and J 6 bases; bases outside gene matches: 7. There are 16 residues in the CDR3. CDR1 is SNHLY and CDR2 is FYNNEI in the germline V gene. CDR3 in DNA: TGTGCCAGCAGTGAAGAGGGGACTAGCCTGCCCAATGAGCAGTTCTTC. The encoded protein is CASSEEGTSLPNEQFF. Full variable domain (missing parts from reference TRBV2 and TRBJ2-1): EPEVTQTPSHQVTQMGQEVILRCVPISNHLYFYWYRQILGQKVEFLVSFYNNEISEKSEIFDDQFSVERPDGSNFTLKIRSTKLEDSAMYFCASSEEGTSLPNEQFFGPGTRLTVL.

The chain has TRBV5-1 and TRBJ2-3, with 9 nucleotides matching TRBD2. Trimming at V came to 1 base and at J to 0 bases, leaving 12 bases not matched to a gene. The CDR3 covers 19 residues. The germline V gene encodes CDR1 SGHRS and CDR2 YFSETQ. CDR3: CASSLRRLAGIPSTDTQYF. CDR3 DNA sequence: TGCGCCAGCAGCTTGAGGAGGCTAGCGGGGATCCCTAGCACAGATACGCAGTATTTT. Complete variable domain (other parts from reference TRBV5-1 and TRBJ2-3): KAGVTQTPRYLIKTRGQQVTLSCSPISGHRSVSWYQQTPGQGLQFLFEYFSETQRNKGNFPGRFSGRQFSNSRSEMNVSTLELGDSALYLCASSLRRLAGIPSTDTQYFGPGTRLTVL.

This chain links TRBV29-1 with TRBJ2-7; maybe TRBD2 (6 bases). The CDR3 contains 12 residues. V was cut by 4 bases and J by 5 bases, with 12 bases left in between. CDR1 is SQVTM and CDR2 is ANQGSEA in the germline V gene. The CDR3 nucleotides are TGCAGCGTTGGCGGGATGGAGGACGAGCAGTACTTC. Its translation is CSVGGMEDEQYF.

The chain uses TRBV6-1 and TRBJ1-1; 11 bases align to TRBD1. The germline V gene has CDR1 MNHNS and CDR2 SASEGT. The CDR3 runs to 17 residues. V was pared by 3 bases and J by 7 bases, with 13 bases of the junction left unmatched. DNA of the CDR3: TGTGCCAGCAGTGATGGGGGGTGGACAGGGGGCGCGGATGAAGCTTTCTTT. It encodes CASSDGGWTGGADEAFF.

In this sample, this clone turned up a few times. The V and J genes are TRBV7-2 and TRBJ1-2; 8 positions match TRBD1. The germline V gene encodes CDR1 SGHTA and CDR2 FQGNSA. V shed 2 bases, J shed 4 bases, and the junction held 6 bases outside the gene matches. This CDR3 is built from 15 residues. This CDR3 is CASSLWRQGIYGYTF. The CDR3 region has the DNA TGTGCCAGCAGCTTATGGCGACAGGGGATCTATGGCTACACCTTC.

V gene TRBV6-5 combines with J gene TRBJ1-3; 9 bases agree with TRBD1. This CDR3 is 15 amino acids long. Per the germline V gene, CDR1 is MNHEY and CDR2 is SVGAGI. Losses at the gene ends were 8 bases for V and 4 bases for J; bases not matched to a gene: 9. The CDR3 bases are TGTGCCAGCGGAAGACAGGGGGAAATCGGAAACACCATATATTTT. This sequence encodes CASGRQGEIGNTIYF.

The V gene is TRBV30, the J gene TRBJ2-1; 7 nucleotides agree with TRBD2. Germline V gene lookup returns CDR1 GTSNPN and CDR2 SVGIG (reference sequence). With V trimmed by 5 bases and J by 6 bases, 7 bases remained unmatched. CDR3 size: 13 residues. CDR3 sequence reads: CAWFRAGTNEQFF. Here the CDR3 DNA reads TGTGCCTGGTTCCGAGCGGGGACCAATGAGCAGTTCTTC. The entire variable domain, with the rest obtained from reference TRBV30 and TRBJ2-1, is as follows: SQTIHQWPATLVQPVGSPLSLECTVEGTSNPNLYWYRQAAGRGLQLLFYSVGIGQISSEVPQNLSASRPQDRQFILSSKKLLLSDSGFYLCAWFRAGTNEQFFGPGTRLTVL.

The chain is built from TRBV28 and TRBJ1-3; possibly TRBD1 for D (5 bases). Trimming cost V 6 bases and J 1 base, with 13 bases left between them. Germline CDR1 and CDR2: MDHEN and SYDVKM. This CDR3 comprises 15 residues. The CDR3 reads CASSETGGSGNTIYF. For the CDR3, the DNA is TGTGCCAGCAGCGAAACCGGGGGGTCTGGAAACACCATATATTTT. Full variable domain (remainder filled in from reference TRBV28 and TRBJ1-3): DVKVTQSSRYLVKRTGEKVFLECVQDMDHENMFWYRQDPGLGLRLIYFSYDVKMKEKGDIPEGYSVSREKKERFSLILESASTNQTSMYLCASSETGGSGNTIYFGEGSWLTVV.

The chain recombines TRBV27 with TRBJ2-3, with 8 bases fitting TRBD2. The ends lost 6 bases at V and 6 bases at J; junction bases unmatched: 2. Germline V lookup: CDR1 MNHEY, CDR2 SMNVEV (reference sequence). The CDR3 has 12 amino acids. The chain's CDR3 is CASRSSGDTQYF. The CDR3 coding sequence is TGTGCCAGCAGATCTAGCGGGGATACGCAGTATTTT.

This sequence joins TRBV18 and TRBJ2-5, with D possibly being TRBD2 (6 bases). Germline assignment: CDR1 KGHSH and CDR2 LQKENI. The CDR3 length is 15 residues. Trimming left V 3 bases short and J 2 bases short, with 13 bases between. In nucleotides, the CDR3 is TGTGCCAGCTCACCTATTACTAGCAGACAAGAGACCCAGTACTTC. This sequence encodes CASSPITSRQETQYF.

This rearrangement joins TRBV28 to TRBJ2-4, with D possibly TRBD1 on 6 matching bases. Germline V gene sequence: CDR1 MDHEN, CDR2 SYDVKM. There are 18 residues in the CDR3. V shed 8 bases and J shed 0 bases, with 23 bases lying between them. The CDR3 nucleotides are TGTGCCAGCGCAACCCTGACAGGACCGTCTTCAGCCAAAAACATTCAGTACTTC. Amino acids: CASATLTGPSSAKNIQYF.

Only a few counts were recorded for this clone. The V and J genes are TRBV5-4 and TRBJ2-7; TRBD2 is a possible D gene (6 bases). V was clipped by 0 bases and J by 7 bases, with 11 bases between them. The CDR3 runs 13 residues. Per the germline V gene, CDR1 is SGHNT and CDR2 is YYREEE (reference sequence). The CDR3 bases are TGTGCCAGCAGCTTGGAGTGGGGGGTTGAGCAGTACTTC. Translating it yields CASSLEWGVEQYF.

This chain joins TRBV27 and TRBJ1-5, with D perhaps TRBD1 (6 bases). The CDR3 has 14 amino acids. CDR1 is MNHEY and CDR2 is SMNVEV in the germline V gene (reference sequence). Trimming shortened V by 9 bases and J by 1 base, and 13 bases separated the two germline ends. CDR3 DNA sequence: TGTGCCAGTAAGAGGGGGGGGAGCAATCAGCCCCAGCATTTT. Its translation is CASKRGGSNQPQHF.

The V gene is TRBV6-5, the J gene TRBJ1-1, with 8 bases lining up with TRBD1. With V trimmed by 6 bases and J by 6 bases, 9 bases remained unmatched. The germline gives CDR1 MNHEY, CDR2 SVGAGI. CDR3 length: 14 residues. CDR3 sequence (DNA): TGTGCCAGCAGGATGACAGGGGAGGACGCTGAAGCTTTCTTT. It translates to CASRMTGEDAEAFF.

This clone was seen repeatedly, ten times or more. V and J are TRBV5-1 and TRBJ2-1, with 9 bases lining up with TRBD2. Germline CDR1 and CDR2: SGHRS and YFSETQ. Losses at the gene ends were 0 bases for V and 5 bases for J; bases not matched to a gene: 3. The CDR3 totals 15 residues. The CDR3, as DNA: TGCGCCAGCAGCTTGGGCGGCGGGGGGGACAATGAGCAGTTCTTC. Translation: CASSLGGGGDNEQFF.

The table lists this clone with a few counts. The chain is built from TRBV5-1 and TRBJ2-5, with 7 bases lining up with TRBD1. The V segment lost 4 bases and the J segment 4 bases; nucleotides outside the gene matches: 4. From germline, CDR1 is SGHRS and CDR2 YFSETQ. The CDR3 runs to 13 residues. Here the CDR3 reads CASSVGTAETQYF. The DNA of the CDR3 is TGCGCCAGCAGCGTGGGGACAGCAGAGACCCAGTACTTC. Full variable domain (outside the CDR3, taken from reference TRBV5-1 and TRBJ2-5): KAGVTQTPRYLIKTRGQQVTLSCSPISGHRSVSWYQQTPGQGLQFLFEYFSETQRNKGNFPGRFSGRQFSNSRSEMNVSTLELGDSALYLCASSVGTAETQYFGPGTRLLVL.

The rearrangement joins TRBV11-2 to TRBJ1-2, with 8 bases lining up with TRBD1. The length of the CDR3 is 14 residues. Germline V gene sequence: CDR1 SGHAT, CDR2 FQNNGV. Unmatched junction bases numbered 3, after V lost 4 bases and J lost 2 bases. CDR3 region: CASSSGQGNYGYTF. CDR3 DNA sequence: TGTGCCAGCAGCTCCGGACAGGGCAACTATGGCTACACCTTC.